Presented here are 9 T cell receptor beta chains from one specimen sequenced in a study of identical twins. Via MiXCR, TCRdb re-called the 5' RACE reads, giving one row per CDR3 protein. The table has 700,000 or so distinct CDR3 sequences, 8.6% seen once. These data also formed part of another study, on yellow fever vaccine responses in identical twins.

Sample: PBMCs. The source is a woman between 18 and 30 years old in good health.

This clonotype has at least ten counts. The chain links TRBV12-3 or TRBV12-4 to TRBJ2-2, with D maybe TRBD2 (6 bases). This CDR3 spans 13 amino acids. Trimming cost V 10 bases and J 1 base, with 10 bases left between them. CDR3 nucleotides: TGTGCCACTGCGGGACTGAACACCGGGGAGCTGTTTTTT. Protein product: CATAGLNTGELFF.

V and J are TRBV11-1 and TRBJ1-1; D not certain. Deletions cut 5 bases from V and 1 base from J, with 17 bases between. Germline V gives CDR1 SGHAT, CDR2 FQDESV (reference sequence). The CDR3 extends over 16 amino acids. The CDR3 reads CASSPLPGGRNTEAFF. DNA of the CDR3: TGTGCCAGCAGCCCCCTCCCGGGTGGAAGGAACACTGAAGCTTTCTTT.

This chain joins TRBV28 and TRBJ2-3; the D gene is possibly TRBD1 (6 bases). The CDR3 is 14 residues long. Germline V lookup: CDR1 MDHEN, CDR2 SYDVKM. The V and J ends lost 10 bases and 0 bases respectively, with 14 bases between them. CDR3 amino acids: CAIQDRFSTDTQYF. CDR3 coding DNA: TGTGCCATTCAAGACAGGTTCAGCACAGATACGCAGTATTTT.

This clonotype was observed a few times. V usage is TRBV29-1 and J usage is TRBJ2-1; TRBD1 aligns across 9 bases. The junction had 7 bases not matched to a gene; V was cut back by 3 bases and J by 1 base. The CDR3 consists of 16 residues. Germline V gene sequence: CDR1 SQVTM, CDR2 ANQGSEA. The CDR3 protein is CSVEVQGARSYNEQFF. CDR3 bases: TGCAGCGTTGAGGTACAGGGGGCCCGATCCTACAATGAGCAGTTCTTC.

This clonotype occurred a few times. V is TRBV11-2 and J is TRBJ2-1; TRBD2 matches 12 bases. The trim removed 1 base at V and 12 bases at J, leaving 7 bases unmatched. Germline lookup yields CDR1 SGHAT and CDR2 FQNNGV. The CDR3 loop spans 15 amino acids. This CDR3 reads CASSLGTSGASGQFF. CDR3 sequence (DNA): TGTGCCAGCAGCTTAGGGACTAGCGGGGCGAGTGGGCAGTTCTTC.

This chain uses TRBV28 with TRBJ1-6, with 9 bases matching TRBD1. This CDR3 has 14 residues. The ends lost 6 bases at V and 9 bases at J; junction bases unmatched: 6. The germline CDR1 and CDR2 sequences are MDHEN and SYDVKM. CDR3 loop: CASRTGTGRSPLHF. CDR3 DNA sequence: TGTGCCAGCAGAACCGGGACAGGGCGTTCACCCCTCCACTTT.

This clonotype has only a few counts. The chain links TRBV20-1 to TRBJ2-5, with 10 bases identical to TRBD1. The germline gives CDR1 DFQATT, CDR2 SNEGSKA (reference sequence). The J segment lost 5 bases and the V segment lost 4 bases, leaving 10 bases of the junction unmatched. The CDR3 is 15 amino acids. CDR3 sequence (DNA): TGCAGTGCTAACCGACAGGGGGCGAGGCGGGAGACCCAGTACTTC. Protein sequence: CSANRQGARRETQYF.

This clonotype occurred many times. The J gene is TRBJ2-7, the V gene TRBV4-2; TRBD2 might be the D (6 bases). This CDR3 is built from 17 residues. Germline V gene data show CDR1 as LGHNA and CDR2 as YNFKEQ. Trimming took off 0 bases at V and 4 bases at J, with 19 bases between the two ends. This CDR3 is CASSQDLWRDAGYEQYF. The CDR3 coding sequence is TGTGCCAGCAGCCAAGATCTCTGGCGGGATGCGGGGTACGAGCAGTACTTC.

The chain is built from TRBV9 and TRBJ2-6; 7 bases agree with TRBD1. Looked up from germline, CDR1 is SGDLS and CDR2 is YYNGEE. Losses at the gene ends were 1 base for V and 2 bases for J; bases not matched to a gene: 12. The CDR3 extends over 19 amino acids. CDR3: CASSVWGGRGTPGANVLTF. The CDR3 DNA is TGTGCCAGCAGCGTATGGGGCGGCAGGGGGACCCCTGGGGCCAACGTCCTGACTTTC.